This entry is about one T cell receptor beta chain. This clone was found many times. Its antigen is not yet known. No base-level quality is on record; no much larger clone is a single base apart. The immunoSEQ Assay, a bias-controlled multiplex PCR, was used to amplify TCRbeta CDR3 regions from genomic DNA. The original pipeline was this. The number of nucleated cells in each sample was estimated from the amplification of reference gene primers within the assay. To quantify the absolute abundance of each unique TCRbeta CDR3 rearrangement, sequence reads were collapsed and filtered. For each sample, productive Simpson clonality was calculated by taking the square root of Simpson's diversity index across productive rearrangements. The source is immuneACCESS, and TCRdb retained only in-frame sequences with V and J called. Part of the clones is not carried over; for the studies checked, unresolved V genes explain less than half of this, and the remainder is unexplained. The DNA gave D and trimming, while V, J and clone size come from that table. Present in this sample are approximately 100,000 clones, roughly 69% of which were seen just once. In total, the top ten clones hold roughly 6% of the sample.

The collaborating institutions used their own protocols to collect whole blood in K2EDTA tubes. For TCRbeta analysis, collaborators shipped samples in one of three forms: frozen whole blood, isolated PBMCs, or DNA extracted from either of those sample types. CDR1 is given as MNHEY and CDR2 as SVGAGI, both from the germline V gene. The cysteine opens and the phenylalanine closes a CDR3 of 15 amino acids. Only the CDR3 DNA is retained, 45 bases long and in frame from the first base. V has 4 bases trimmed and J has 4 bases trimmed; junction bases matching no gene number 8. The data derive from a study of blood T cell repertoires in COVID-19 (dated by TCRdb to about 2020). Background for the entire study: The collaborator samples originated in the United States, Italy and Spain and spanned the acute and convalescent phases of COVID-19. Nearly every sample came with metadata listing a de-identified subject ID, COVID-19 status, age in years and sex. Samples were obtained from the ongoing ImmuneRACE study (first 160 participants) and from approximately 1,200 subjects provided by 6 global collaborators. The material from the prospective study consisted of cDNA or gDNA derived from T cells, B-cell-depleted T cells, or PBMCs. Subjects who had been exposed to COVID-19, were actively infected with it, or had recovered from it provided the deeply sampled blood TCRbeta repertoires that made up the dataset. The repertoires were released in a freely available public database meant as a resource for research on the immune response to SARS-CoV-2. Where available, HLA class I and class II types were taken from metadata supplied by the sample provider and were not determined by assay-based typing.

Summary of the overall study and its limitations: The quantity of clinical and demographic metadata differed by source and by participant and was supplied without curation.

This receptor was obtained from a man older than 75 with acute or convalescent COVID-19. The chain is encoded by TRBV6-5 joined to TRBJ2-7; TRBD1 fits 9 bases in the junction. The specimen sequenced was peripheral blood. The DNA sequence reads TGTGCCAGCAGTTCTTCCGGGACAGGGAGGTACGAGCAGTACTTC. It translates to CASSSSGTGRYEQYF.